The T cell receptor beta chain under discussion was sequenced for a study of radiotherapy plus CTLA-4 blockade in lung cancer (dated by TCRdb to the late 2010s). Regarding the research as a whole: Objective responses were observed in 15% to 20% of enrolled patients, and disease control was achieved in around 28%.

The study tested focal radiation therapy combined with CTLA-4 blockade (ipilimumab) in patients with chemo-refractory metastatic non-small-cell lung cancer. From the cysteine up to the phenylalanine, the CDR3 has a length of 12 residues. Here the CDR3 DNA is all that survives: 36 bases in frame from base 1. For CDR1 and CDR2, the germline V gene (reference sequence) lists LNHDA and SQIVND. V drops 4 bases and J drops 15 bases, leaving 16 bases in between. The library was generated by the immunoSEQ multiplex PCR assay. Held by TCRdb, this immuneACCESS table contains in-frame sequences only and omits some clones. Under half of the omission traces to an unresolved V gene where checked; the cause of the rest is unknown. This sample comprises more than 90,000 clones, roughly four fifths of them detected only once. Jointly, the top ten make up less than 4% of the sample. Summary of the overall study and its limitations: The strongest predictors of response were reported to be early dynamic shifts in blood T cell clones along with a rise in serum interferon-beta following radiation. After treatment with radiotherapy and ipilimumab, TCR clones that originated in tumors expanded in peripheral blood.

In the case of this clone: No cognate antigen has been identified for it. No clone much larger than this one lies a single base away; base qualities are absent.

This sequence uses TRBV19 and TRBJ2-1, and the D gene may be TRBD2, 5 bases matching. This clonotype was sampled from a human donor with non-small cell lung cancer that progressed on radiotherapy plus ipilimumab. Some clones in this sample may be carry-over from other donors' samples. The sequencing here drew on peripheral blood, taken from a patient treated with radiotherapy plus ipilimumab. The sequenced DNA is TGTGCCAGTAGTAAGAGGGAGTTTGGTTTGTTCTTC. This codes for CASSKREFGLFF.